This TCR beta chain derives from a study of OX40 agonist ivuxolimab in advanced cancers. Background on the study: The patients' treatment was ivuxolimab, an agonistic anti-OX40 (CD134) antibody. Whole-study results and caveats: Among the least clonally expanded were partial responders at 0.1-3.0 mg/kg.

Some clones are missing from TCRdb's copy, which holds only in-frame ones; the method was immunoSEQ multiplex PCR. The sample gives some 78,000 clones, around 86% of which show up once; just under 1% is in the top ten. A word on this clone: Its antigen is not identified.

Trimming stripped 4 bases from V and 4 bases from J, with 2 bases between. CDR3 length equals 12 residues. Germline V gene data show CDR1 as SGHTA and CDR2 as FQGNSA. Any history of autoimmune disease or systemic immunosuppression disqualified patients. This clonotype originated in an adult with an advanced solid tumor such as melanoma, head and neck, liver or kidney cancer. Sequences were derived from CD4+ or CD8+ T cells sorted from blood, sampled in a trial of the OX40 agonist ivuxolimab. The chain is built from TRBV7-2 and TRBJ2-6; D is unresolved. CDR3 amino acids: CASSYGANVLTF. Written as DNA, the CDR3 is TGTGCCAGCAGCTACGGGGCCAACGTCCTGACTTTC.